This T cell receptor (beta chain) was observed in a study of T cell repertoires in cytomegalovirus infection. Turning to the study itself: Alongside well-studied HLA-B-restricted CMV epitopes, recently identified HLA-C-restricted CMV epitopes were also used. Public TCR beta signatures provided an indication of both CMV infection and a matching HLA type.

The germline V gene has CDR1 SGHVS and CDR2 FNYEAQ. The CDR3 consists of 16 residues. Whole-study findings and limits: Frequencies of public TCR beta families were cumulated, and this identified carriers of CMV plus the relevant HLA. Clonotypes of TCR beta that were HLA-C-restricted and CMV-specific dominated the ex vivo response.

TCRdb processed the reads anew with MiXCR; each CDR3 protein has one entry. The table has 650,000 to 900,000 distinct CDR3 sequences, roughly 33% seen once. To note about this clonotype: The antigen is not known. A much bigger clone sits one base away, suggesting this may be a read error.

The sample here was cultured CD8+ T cells from PBMCs, taken from culture after CMV antigen stimulation. The clonotype comes from a human donor in good health (CMV status not recorded). Some clones in this sample may be carry-over from other donors' samples. This chain connects TRBV7-6 to TRBJ1-4; D perhaps matches TRBD1 (5 bases). CDR3 residues: CASSLVGPKTNGKLFF. In DNA, the CDR3 is TGTGCCAGCTCGCTCGTGGGGCCGAAGACTAATGGAAAACTGTTTTTT.